This TCR beta chain appears in the sequencing data of a study of cytomegalovirus exposure and HLA in healthy donors. Germline loops: CDR1 KGHSH, CDR2 LQKENI. After removal of 3 bases from V and 8 bases from J, the junction contained 1 base not matched to a gene. The CDR3 contains 13 residues. PCR used 60 Vbeta primers and 13 Jbeta primers. The method was immunoSEQ multiplex PCR; TCRdb's version includes in-frame clones alone and lacks a portion of them. The sample includes 95,000 to 100,000 clones, under 80% of them seen just once. V is TRBV18 and J is TRBJ2-1; 10 positions agree with TRBD2. The sequence was obtained from a man between 40 and 49 years old in good health and CMV-seronegative. Input material: PBMCs. CDR3 nucleotides: TGTGCCAGCTCACCGGGACTAGCGTATGAGCAGTTCTTC. Protein product: CASSPGLAYEQFF.